The 9 T cell receptor beta chains given below trace back to one sample, sequenced in a study of blood T cell repertoires in COVID-19. Clones were read by immunoSEQ multiplex PCR, and TCRdb kept only the in-frame ones, dropping some. The sample carries about 180,000 clones, around 85% recorded once. Sequenced sample: peripheral blood. Source of these receptors: a man older than 75 with COVID-19, enrolled during active disease.

This clone has just one count. This chain links TRBV24-1 with TRBJ1-1; TRBD1 matches 8 bases. The CDR3 runs to 20 residues. V shed 9 bases, J shed 0 bases, and the junction held 23 bases outside the gene matches. CDR1 KGHDR and CDR2 SFDVKD come from the germline V gene. This CDR3 is CATGFRSTDREKGMNTEAFF. In DNA, the CDR3 is TGTGCCACCGGATTTCGGTCCACGGACAGGGAGAAAGGCATGAACACTGAAGCTTTCTTT.

This clone was found once. This chain uses TRBV5-4 with TRBJ1-2; 8 bases map to TRBD1. The J segment lost 8 bases and the V segment lost 4 bases, leaving 7 bases of the junction unmatched. The V gene's germline CDR1 is SGHNT and CDR2 YYREEE (reference sequence). CDR3 length equals 13 residues. The CDR3 is CASSLRQGSGYTF. CDR3 in DNA: TGTGCCAGCAGCCTCAGACAGGGGTCAGGCTACACCTTC.

The gene calls are TRBV7-2 and TRBJ1-5, with 12 bases that match TRBD1. The V gene's germline CDR1 is SGHTA and CDR2 FQGNSA. This CDR3 contains 16 residues. V lost 5 bases, J lost 4 bases, and 6 bases stayed unmatched. CDR3 region: CASSPRDRGQNQPQHF. CDR3 coding DNA: TGTGCCAGCAGCCCAAGGGACAGGGGGCAAAATCAGCCCCAGCATTTT.

The genes are TRBV4-1 and TRBJ1-3, with TRBD1 matching 9 bases. The length of the CDR3 is 14 residues. J was trimmed by 5 bases and V by 5 bases; bases with no gene match: 4. Germline V gives CDR1 MGHRA, CDR2 YSYEKL. In DNA, the CDR3 is TGCGCCAGCAGCACCGGGACAGGGCGAAACACCATATATTTT. Encoded protein: CASSTGTGRNTIYF.

This clone has only one observation. The genes are TRBV19 and TRBJ2-7; 8 bases align to TRBD1. Trimming cost V 3 bases and J 5 bases; bases outside gene matches: 6. This CDR3 has 14 residues. Germline lookup yields CDR1 LNHDA and CDR2 SQIVND (reference sequence). In DNA, the CDR3 is TGTGCCAGTAGTATCGGACAGGGCACGGACGAGCAGTACTTC. Protein: CASSIGQGTDEQYF. Combining the CDR3 with reference TRBV19 and TRBJ2-7 gives the whole variable domain DGGITQSPKYLFRKEGQNVTLSCEQNLNHDAMYWYRQDPGQGLRLIYYSQIVNDFQKGDIAEGYSVSREKKESFPLTVTSAQKNPTAFYLCASSIGQGTDEQYFGPGTRLTVT.

The chain employs TRBV27 and TRBJ1-2; unclear D gene. The CDR3 is 13 residues long. The germline CDR1 and CDR2 sequences are MNHEY and SMNVEV (reference sequence). Trimming pared 3 bases from V and 6 bases from J, leaving 11 bases between. Here the CDR3 reads CASSFRGFDGYTF. In DNA, the CDR3 is TGTGCCAGCAGTTTCCGAGGGTTTGATGGCTACACCTTC.

This clone was observed a single time. The identical CDR3 is also encoded by other nucleotide sequences in the sample. In DNA, the CDR3 is TGTGCCAGCAGCTTATTCGGGAACACTGAAGCTTTCTTT. Residues: CASSLFGNTEAFF. V usage is TRBV7-9 and J usage is TRBJ1-1; D ambiguous. Germline lookup yields CDR1 SEHNR and CDR2 FQNEAQ (reference sequence). V was clipped by 2 bases and J by 1 base, with 5 bases between them. The length of the CDR3 is 13 residues.

CDR3 amino acids: CASSLEHPSNQPQHF. CDR3 nucleotides: TGTGCCAGCAGCTTAGAACATCCTAGCAATCAGCCCCAGCATTTT. This rearrangement joins TRBV7-8 to TRBJ1-5; D remains ambiguous. Looked up from germline, CDR1 is SGHVS and CDR2 is FQNEAQ. Trimming took off 1 base at V and 0 bases at J, with 7 bases between the two ends. The CDR3 extends over 15 amino acids.

The chain is built from TRBV15 and TRBJ1-2, with 11 bases lining up with TRBD1. V shed 5 bases, J shed 5 bases, and the junction held 7 bases outside the gene matches. The germline CDR1 and CDR2 sequences are LNHNV and YYDKDF (reference sequence). This CDR3 has 15 amino acids. CDR3 sequence: CATSRWDRGEYGYTF. The DNA for the CDR3 is TGTGCCACCAGCCGCTGGGACAGGGGGGAGTATGGCTACACCTTC.